This TCR beta chain emerged from a study of CD4 T cells in relation to SARS-CoV-2 and coronaviruses. CD4+ T cells from unexposed donors were obtained before the COVID-19 pandemic (2011-2018). Isolation of CD4+ T cells took place after less than twelve days in culture. The CDR3 contains 13 residues. Trimming took off 2 bases at V and 5 bases at J, with 9 bases between the two ends. Germline values: CDR1 SGHNT, CDR2 YENEEA. On this clone: Its antigen is unidentified.

Only in-frame clones appear in the TCRdb table, and some are missing; sequencing was by immunoSEQ multiplex PCR. The sample consists of some 30,000 clones, over 60% of them appearing once. The sequencing input was CD4+ T cells from PBMCs, cultured in vitro. The clonotype originates from a human donor in good health. The chain joins TRBV11-3 to TRBJ2-5; tentatively, D is TRBD1 or TRBD2 (5 bases each). As DNA, the CDR3 is TGTGCCAGCAGCTTACTAGGGACGGAGACCCAGTACTTC. Its translation is CASSLLGTETQYF.